The rows below give T cell receptor beta chains drawn from one sample of a study of T cell responses to AZD1222 COVID-19 vaccine. Assay: immunoSEQ multiplex PCR; the TCRdb copy retains only in-frame clones and omits some. The sample yields tens of thousands of clones, about 88% seen once. The sequencing here drew on peripheral blood, taken on day 0 of AZD1222 vaccination. The source is an adult in good health. CDR3s include the opening cysteine and the closing phenylalanine or tryptophan. A D gene is named only where the DNA matches it firmly. Size is stated for part of the rows, as once, few or many counts, or as a class when the clone is expanded.

J	V	size	D	CDR3	DNA
TRBJ2-3	TRBV10-3	-	-	CAISEGDRGTDTQYF	TGTGCCATCAGTGAGGGGGACCGAGGCACAGATACGCAGTATTTT
TRBJ2-1	TRBV9	-	TRBD2	CASSPRPSGGTYNEQFF	TGTGCCAGCAGCCCTCGGCCTAGCGGGGGGACCTACAATGAGCAGTTCTTC
TRBJ2-7	TRBV9	-	-	CASSPGSFGLSYEQYF	TGTGCCAGCAGCCCAGGGAGTTTCGGACTCTCCTACGAGCAGTACTTC
TRBJ2-5	TRBV12-3/TRBV12-4	once	TRBD2	CASSLRGGETQYF	TGTGCCAGCAGTTTAAGGGGAGGGGAGACCCAGTACTTC
TRBJ1-1	TRBV2	-	TRBD1	CASNGDRDTEAFF	TGTGCCAGCAATGGGGACAGGGATACTGAAGCTTTCTTT
TRBJ1-2	TRBV19	-	-	CASKVGASGYGYTF	TGTGCCAGTAAGGTGGGGGCGTCCGGCTATGGCTACACCTTC
TRBJ2-5	TRBV5-1	-	-	CASARGLQETQYF	TGCGCCAGCGCTCGGGGCCTACAAGAGACCCAGTACTTC
TRBJ1-1	TRBV6-1	-	-	CASSEAGQWEAFF	TGTGCCAGCAGTGAAGCGGGGCAGTGGGAAGCTTTCTTT
TRBJ1-1	TRBV7-3	-	-	CASSIEQNTEAFF	TGTGCCAGCAGCATAGAGCAGAACACTGAAGCTTTCTTT
TRBJ2-3	TRBV5-4	-	-	CASSLASKGRTDTQYF	TGTGCCAGCAGCTTGGCTAGCAAGGGACGCACAGATACGCAGTATTTT
TRBJ2-5	TRBV7-8	-	-	CASGLKTQYF	TGTGCCAGCGGGCTTAAGACCCAGTACTTC
TRBJ2-2	TRBV28	-	TRBD2	CASSLGGSGTGELFF	TGTGCCAGCAGTTTGGGCGGGAGTGGCACCGGGGAGCTGTTTTTT
TRBJ2-1	TRBV5-4	-	TRBD1	CASSPDRGNEQFF	TGTGCCAGCAGCCCGGACAGGGGCAATGAGCAGTTCTTC
TRBJ1-5	TRBV5-6	few	-	CASSRRQAGNQPQHF	TGTGCCAGCAGCCGCCGACAGGCTGGCAATCAGCCCCAGCATTTT
TRBJ1-4	TRBV7-6	once	-	CASSLVGGANEKLFF	TGTGCCAGCAGCTTAGTAGGGGGTGCTAATGAAAAACTGTTTTTT
TRBJ1-3	TRBV28	-	-	CASSEGAIGVDTIYF	TGTGCCAGCAGTGAAGGGGCAATTGGTGTTGACACCATATATTTT
TRBJ2-2	TRBV5-6	-	-	CASSSLGRRNTGELFF	TGTGCCAGCAGCTCACTCGGCCGCCGGAACACCGGGGAGCTGTTTTTT
TRBJ2-1	TRBV4-2	-	TRBD2	CASSQVLASGRGNEQFF	TGTGCCAGCAGCCAAGTCCTCGCTAGCGGGAGGGGCAATGAGCAGTTCTTC